This record covers a single T cell receptor (beta chain). These data are taken from a study of control samples from healthy donors and cancer patients. The CDR3 length is 15 residues. Per germline, CDR1 MNHEY and CDR2 SVGAGI. J lost 4 bases, V lost 6 bases, and 6 bases had no gene match. Libraries were prepared by immunoSEQ multiplex PCR; TCRdb keeps only in-frame clonotypes and omits some of them. This table has 100,000 to 150,000 clones, approximately 89% appearing once. Source material: blood. This clonotype was sampled from a woman aged 18-29 years in good health. This rearrangement joins TRBV6-5 to TRBJ2-1, with TRBD2 identical over 10 bases. This CDR3 is CASSAWTSGYNEQFF. The CDR3 region has the DNA TGTGCCAGCAGCGCCTGGACTAGCGGATACAATGAGCAGTTCTTC.